The 25 T cell receptor beta chains given below trace back to one sample, sequenced in a study of cytomegalovirus exposure and HLA in healthy donors. 13 Jbeta primers and 60 Vbeta primers were used for the PCR. Repertoires were generated with immunoSEQ multiplex PCR, while TCRdb's copy carries only in-frame clones and drops some. Altogether about 89,000 clones are present, roughly 85% being singletons, with the ten largest covering 6.5% to 9%. The sequenced sample was PBMCs. The receptors originated from a man aged 40-49 years in good health and CMV-seropositive.

This rearrangement joins TRBV18 to TRBJ2-1, with a possible D match to TRBD2 (7 bases). The CDR3 runs 17 residues. The germline CDR1 and CDR2 sequences are KGHSH and LQKENI. Trimming left V 6 bases short and J 0 bases short, with 18 bases between. Here the CDR3 DNA reads TGTGCCAGCTCCTCTAAGGGGGGGTCCGTCTCCTACAATGAGCAGTTCTTC. Its translation is CASSSKGGSVSYNEQFF.

J is TRBJ1-6 and V is TRBV7-2; D not certain. Germline V lookup: CDR1 SGHTA, CDR2 FQGNSA. Trimming took off 4 bases at V and 9 bases at J, with 10 bases between the two ends. The CDR3 sequence is 13 residues long. Here the CDR3 DNA reads TGTGCCAGCAGCTCCCCGACAATTTCACCCCTCCACTTT. Its translation: CASSSPTISPLHF.

This chain uses TRBV5-1 with TRBJ2-7; no firm D call. Trimming cost V 2 bases and J 1 base, with 7 bases left between them. CDR3 length: 13 amino acids. Germline values: CDR1 SGHRS, CDR2 YFSETQ. In DNA form, the CDR3 reads TGCGCCAGCAGCTTCGGCGGTTCCTACGAGCAGTACTTC. Translation: CASSFGGSYEQYF.

V usage is TRBV7-3 and J usage is TRBJ1-5; 8 nucleotides line up with TRBD1. Germline CDR1 SGHTA, CDR2 FQGTGA. V shed 6 bases and J 1 base; nucleotides not matched to a gene: 5. The CDR3 is 15 residues long. The CDR3: CASSPGGLSNQPQHF. As DNA, the CDR3 is TGTGCCAGCAGTCCAGGGGGCCTAAGCAATCAGCCCCAGCATTTT.

J is TRBJ2-5 and V is TRBV7-9; weak D call: TRBD1 (6 bases). The germline V and J ends were trimmed by 5 bases and 2 bases, with 15 bases remaining between them. Germline V lookup: CDR1 SEHNR, CDR2 FQNEAQ (reference sequence). The CDR3 consists of 15 residues. The CDR3 sequence is CASSNRDKIQETQYF. As DNA, the CDR3 is TGTGCCAGCAGCAACCGGGACAAAATACAAGAGACCCAGTACTTC.

The chain carries TRBV11-3 and TRBJ2-7; perhaps TRBD2 as D (5 bases). Germline loops: CDR1 SGHNT, CDR2 YENEEA. The CDR3 length is 15 residues. V lost 2 bases and J lost 2, with 13 bases in between. This CDR3 is CASSLPGISPYEQYF. The CDR3 DNA sequence: TGTGCCAGCAGCTTACCGGGAATCAGTCCCTACGAGCAGTACTTC.

V and J are TRBV7-2 and TRBJ1-2; the D gene is possibly TRBD1 (6 bases). This CDR3 has 14 amino acids. The germline V gene has CDR1 SGHTA and CDR2 FQGNSA. Trimming took 6 bases from V and 2 from J, leaving 13 bases between them. CDR3 nucleotides: TGTGCCAGCAGTTCAGCGGGACAAAACTATGGCTACACCTTC. Translating it yields CASSSAGQNYGYTF.

The CDR3 loop reads CAWSVKSPGARGYTF. The CDR3 DNA sequence: TGTGCCTGGAGTGTAAAGTCCCCAGGGGCGCGGGGCTACACCTTC. The chain carries TRBV30 and TRBJ1-2; D is possibly TRBD1 (6 bases). CDR3 length equals 15 residues. In germline, CDR1 is GTSNPN, CDR2 SVGIG (reference sequence). Trimming left V 0 bases short and J 8 bases short, with 19 bases between.

The J gene is TRBJ1-1, the V gene TRBV6-1; 8 nucleotides match TRBD1. Losses at the gene ends were 4 bases for V and 6 bases for J; bases not matched to a gene: 10. Looked up from germline, CDR1 is MNHNS and CDR2 is SASEGT. CDR3 length: 15 residues. CDR3 nucleotides: TGTGCCAGCAGTGCCCCGGGGCAGGGGGCATCTGAAGCTTTCTTT. Its protein is CASSAPGQGASEAFF.

Comments on this clone: At one of its ends the junction is not consistent with the germline gene, which may arise from a read error. This chain links TRBV7-6 with TRBJ2-5, with TRBD2 matching 14 bases. Germline V gene sequence: CDR1 SGHVS, CDR2 FNYEAQ. CDR3 length: 16 amino acids. The CDR3 coding sequence is TGTGCCAGCAGCTCAACCGGGACTAGCGGGAGAGAGGCCCAGTACTTC. Translated, it gives CASSSTGTSGREAQYF.

The genes are TRBV19 and TRBJ1-5; TRBD1 matches at 9 bases. This CDR3 has 15 amino acids. V shed 1 base and J 7 bases; nucleotides not matched to a gene: 5. Germline CDR1 reads LNHDA; CDR2 reads SQIVND (reference sequence). The CDR3 sequence: CASSIGGTGRQPQHF. CDR3 nucleotides: TGTGCCAGTAGTATAGGCGGGACAGGGAGGCAGCCCCAGCATTTT.

J is TRBJ2-2 and V is TRBV5-1, with TRBD2 identical over 11 bases. Losses at the gene ends were 5 bases for V and 5 bases for J; bases not matched to a gene: 5. This CDR3 region has 15 residues. In germline, CDR1 is SGHRS, CDR2 YFSETQ. In nucleotides, the CDR3 is TGCGCCAGCAGACTAGCGGGAGTAGGTACCGGGGAGCTGTTTTTT. Its translation: CASRLAGVGTGELFF.

The chain combines TRBV30 with TRBJ2-3, with 10 bases identical to TRBD2. Germline-derived CDR1 and CDR2 are GTSNPN and SVGIG (reference sequence). The CDR3 has 15 amino acids. J lost 1 base, V lost 2 bases, and 3 bases had no gene match. This chain's CDR3 is CAWSILAGGTDTQYF. In DNA form, the CDR3 reads TGTGCCTGGAGTATCCTAGCGGGGGGCACAGATACGCAGTATTTT.

The V call is TRBV4-1, the J call TRBJ2-3; 9 positions match TRBD2. Germline V gives CDR1 MGHRA, CDR2 YSYEKL. The ends lost 1 base at V and 6 bases at J; junction bases unmatched: 8. The CDR3 contains 16 residues. The CDR3 nucleotides read TGCGCCAGCAGCCAAGCTGCGGTAGCGGGAGTGGATACGCAGTATTTT. It encodes CASSQAAVAGVDTQYF.

CDR3 in amino acids: CASSADLYGLNIQYF. The DNA of the CDR3 is TGTGCCAGCAGCGCGGACTTATACGGTTTAAACATTCAGTACTTC. The V call is TRBV9, the J call TRBJ2-4; possibly TRBD2 for D (5 bases). Trimming pared 3 bases from V and 6 bases from J, leaving 16 bases between. Germline V gene sequence: CDR1 SGDLS, CDR2 YYNGEE. The CDR3 contains 15 residues.

A remark on this clone: At the DNA level, this CDR3 is encoded by other sequences in the same sample as well. The rearrangement links TRBV15 to TRBJ1-1; weak D call: TRBD1 (6 bases). The V gene lost 1 base and the J gene lost 1 base, with 16 bases spanning the gap. CDR1 is LNHNV and CDR2 is YYDKDF in the germline V gene (reference sequence). This CDR3 contains 17 residues. The CDR3 bases are TGTGCCACCAGCAGAGTCCAGGGGTCTTTGAGGAACACTGAAGCTTTCTTT. It encodes CATSRVQGSLRNTEAFF.

This clone was seen only once. The rearrangement joins TRBV7-2 to TRBJ2-3; 8 nucleotides agree with TRBD2. This CDR3 has 17 amino acids. Germline V gives CDR1 SGHTA, CDR2 FQGNSA. J was trimmed by 0 bases and V by 0 bases; bases with no gene match: 5. The CDR3, as DNA: TGTGCCAGCAGCTTAGCCAGCGGGGGAACTAGCACAGATACGCAGTATTTT. Protein product: CASSLASGGTSTDTQYF.

The chain carries TRBV7-2 and TRBJ2-3; D ambiguous. Trimming took off 3 bases at V and 6 bases at J, with 4 bases between the two ends. This CDR3 comprises 11 residues. Per the germline V gene, CDR1 is SGHTA and CDR2 is FQGNSA. The CDR3 region has the DNA TGTGCCAGCAGCTTCCTTGATACGCAGTATTTT. Translated, it gives CASSFLDTQYF.

V is TRBV4-1 and J is TRBJ2-2; D possibly corresponds to TRBD2 (6 bases). Trimming removed 3 bases from V and 4 bases from J, with 9 bases in between. Per the germline V gene, CDR1 is MGHRA and CDR2 is YSYEKL. This CDR3 region has 14 residues. The CDR3: CASSQMGGTGELFF. The CDR3 DNA sequence: TGCGCCAGCAGCCAGATGGGGGGCACCGGGGAGCTGTTTTTT.

V and J are TRBV7-2 and TRBJ2-7; 7 bases agree with TRBD2. The germline V gene encodes CDR1 SGHTA and CDR2 FQGNSA. The CDR3 loop spans 15 amino acids. After removal of 1 base from V and 3 bases from J, the junction contained 6 bases not matched to a gene. For the CDR3, the DNA is TGTGCCAGCAGCTTAGACGCTAGCGGCAACTACGAGCAGTACTTC. Translated, it gives CASSLDASGNYEQYF.

J is TRBJ1-2 and V is TRBV6-5; maybe TRBD1 (6 bases). Germline values: CDR1 MNHEY, CDR2 SVGAGI. V gave up 0 bases and J gave up 4 bases, with 12 bases separating them. The CDR3 is 15 amino acids. The CDR3 sequence: CASSYSQGPGYGYTF. The DNA for the CDR3 is TGTGCCAGCAGTTACTCACAGGGTCCAGGCTATGGCTACACCTTC.

This clone has only a few counts. This chain links TRBV5-1 with TRBJ2-2; D gene unclear. V was cut by 1 base and J by 0 bases, with 4 bases left in between. In germline, CDR1 is SGHRS, CDR2 YFSETQ. The CDR3 runs 14 residues. The DNA for the CDR3 is TGCGCCAGCAGCTTGTTCGCGAACACCGGGGAGCTGTTTTTT. Translation gives CASSLFANTGELFF.

The rearrangement uses TRBV6-6 and TRBJ1-2; TRBD1 is a possible D gene (5 bases). Germline CDR1 MNHNY, CDR2 SVGAGI (reference sequence). V was pared by 6 bases and J by 5 bases, with 7 bases between. The CDR3 sequence is 11 residues long. CDR3: CASRGLYGYTF. The CDR3 DNA sequence: TGTGCCAGCAGGGGGCTATATGGCTACACCTTC.

The chain joins TRBV11-3 to TRBJ1-6, with D perhaps TRBD1 (5 bases). Trimming pared 5 bases from V and 7 bases from J, leaving 9 bases between. The CDR3 length is 13 residues. CDR1 is SGHNT, CDR2 YENEEA, per germline. The CDR3 sequence: CASSLRGNSPLHF. Written as DNA, the CDR3 is TGTGCCAGCAGCCTACGGGGGAATTCACCCCTCCACTTT. The complete variable domain, with remaining parts taken from reference TRBV11-3 and TRBJ1-6, reads EAGVVQSPRYKIIEKKQPVAFWCNPISGHNTLYWYLQNLGQGPELLIRYENEEAVDDSQLPKDRFSAERLKGVDSTLKIQPAELGDSAVYLCASSLRGNSPLHFGNGTRLTVT.

V is TRBV5-1 and J is TRBJ2-3; 7 bases match TRBD1. V lost 2 bases, J lost 1 base, and 7 bases stayed unmatched. The germline gives CDR1 SGHRS, CDR2 YFSETQ. The CDR3 is made up of 16 amino acids. In DNA, the CDR3 is TGCGCCAGCAGCTTCAACCCCGGGACAGGCACAGATACGCAGTATTTT. The encoded protein is CASSFNPGTGTDTQYF.